The 7 T cell receptor beta chains in this list originate from one sample, sequenced in a study of response to subunit inactivated influenza vaccine. TCRdb re-derived calls from the RT-PCR reads in MiXCR, one entry per CDR3 protein. Of some 540,000 distinct CDR3 sequences in the sample, 20% to 25% were seen once. These data were likewise used in another study, on T cells expressing NK-cell markers. That source adds: UMIs accompanied the 5'RACE template switching by which TCR beta cDNA was made.

The specimen was CD4+ T cells sorted from PBMCs, collected 11 to 12 days after vaccination. All receptors come from a man between 45 and 60 years old who received an inactivated influenza vaccine.

This clonotype was counted only a few times. The gene calls are TRBV7-2 and TRBJ1-4; 10 positions match TRBD1. Trimming at V came to 8 bases and at J to 7 bases, leaving 7 bases not matched to a gene. CDR1 is SGHTA and CDR2 is FQGNSA in the germline V gene. The CDR3 covers 14 residues. CDR3 amino acids: CASSRDRGVEKLFF. The CDR3 nucleotides are TGTGCCAGCTCCAGGGACAGGGGAGTTGAAAAACTGTTTTTT.

There are many counts of this clonotype. The rearrangement links TRBV20-1 to TRBJ1-2; TRBD1 matches at 7 bases. J gave up 6 bases and V 0 bases, and 7 bases lay outside the gene matches. Germline V gives CDR1 DFQATT, CDR2 SNEGSKA (reference sequence). The CDR3 spans 14 residues. DNA of the CDR3: TGCAGTGCTAGAGAACTCCGGGACAGCCATGGCTACACCTTC. This gives the protein CSARELRDSHGYTF.

This chain uses TRBV11-2 with TRBJ2-1; no clear D gene. V lost 6 bases and J 0 bases, leaving 21 bases between the germline ends. CDR1 SGHAT and CDR2 FQNNGV come from the germline V gene. CDR3 length: 18 amino acids. The CDR3 loop is CASRFRAGHQSSYNEQFF. CDR3 in DNA: TGTGCCAGCAGATTTAGGGCCGGCCATCAGAGCTCCTACAATGAGCAGTTCTTC.

The table lists this clonotype with a few counts. This chain joins TRBV12-3 or TRBV12-4 and TRBJ1-1; 7 nucleotides line up with TRBD1. J gave up 3 bases and V 5 bases, and 9 bases lay outside the gene matches. The CDR3 length is 15 residues. The CDR3, as DNA: TGTGCCAGCAGTCTTAATACAGGGGCCCACACTGAAGCTTTCTTT. Translation: CASSLNTGAHTEAFF.

The chain couples TRBV4-2 to TRBJ2-3, with D perhaps TRBD1 (5 bases). The CDR3 totals 15 residues. Between the trimmed V and J ends, which lost 0 bases and 4 bases, there was a span of 11 bases. Germline loops: CDR1 LGHNA, CDR2 YNFKEQ. CDR3 region: CASSQDTVGADTQYF. DNA of the CDR3: TGTGCCAGCAGCCAAGATACGGTAGGGGCAGATACGCAGTATTTT.

V and J are TRBV7-2 and TRBJ2-3; 10 positions match TRBD2. The CDR3 has 15 residues. In germline, CDR1 is SGHTA, CDR2 FQGNSA. With 5 bases clipped from V and 6 bases from J, the junction kept 8 bases outside the gene matches. The chain's CDR3 is CASSRQRGGFDTQYF. CDR3 sequence (DNA): TGTGCCAGCAGCCGCCAGCGGGGGGGATTCGATACGCAGTATTTT.

The V and J genes are TRBV4-3 and TRBJ1-1; D not resolved. Germline V gene data show CDR1 as LGHNA and CDR2 as YSLEER. The CDR3 covers 15 residues. Trimming took 0 bases from V and 1 from J, leaving 9 bases between them. The CDR3 coding sequence is TGCGCCAGCAGCCAAGAGGTCAAAGGGAACACTGAAGCTTTCTTT. Amino acids: CASSQEVKGNTEAFF.